These 9 T cell receptor beta chains share one sample of origin, sequenced in a study of T cells in Graves' hyperthyroidism and ophthalmopathy. Amplification of TCR beta CDR3 regions was performed using RNA transcripts as template. The HTBI primer set was used in a first-round RT-PCR of the TCR CDR3. TCRdb reprocessed the multiplex PCR reads via MiXCR and lists one record per CDR3 protein. The sample carries more than 450,000 distinct CDR3 sequences, nearly 20% recorded once. Sequencing was carried out using blood. These TCRs come from a man between 35 and 55 years old with Graves' ophthalmopathy.

The gene calls are TRBV24-1 and TRBJ2-5; no definite D call. Germline V gene sequence: CDR1 KGHDR, CDR2 SFDVKD. CDR3 size: 15 residues. V gave up 4 bases and J gave up 0 bases, with 11 bases separating them. DNA of the CDR3: TGTGCCACCAGTGAAGGTAGCTTAAACCAAGAGACCCAGTACTTC. Translating it yields CATSEGSLNQETQYF.

Ten or more counts support this clonotype. V is TRBV11-2 and J is TRBJ2-5; 8 nucleotides align to TRBD2. V shed 7 bases and J 1 base; nucleotides not matched to a gene: 5. The CDR3 is made up of 14 amino acids. CDR1 is SGHAT, CDR2 FQNNGV, per germline. The CDR3 DNA follows: TGTGCCAGCAACGGGCGGGGGGCCCAAGAGACCCAGTACTTC. Translation gives CASNGRGAQETQYF.

This clonotype was recorded many times. This chain connects TRBV4-1 to TRBJ2-7; D call uncertain. Germline V gene data show CDR1 as MGHRA and CDR2 as YSYEKL. This CDR3 region has 13 residues. V dropped 1 base and J dropped 6 bases, with 10 bases sitting between them. DNA of the CDR3: TGCGCCAGCAGCCAAGTAACCGTACCCGAGCAGTACTTC. This translates into CASSQVTVPEQYF.

The chain has TRBV5-1 and TRBJ2-7; the match to TRBD2 covers 12 bases. The CDR3 extends over 13 amino acids. V shed 5 bases and J 7 bases; nucleotides not matched to a gene: 4. CDR1 SGHRS and CDR2 YFSETQ come from the germline V gene. The CDR3 sequence is CASSGLAGNEQYF. Written as DNA, the CDR3 is TGCGCCAGCAGTGGACTAGCGGGGAATGAGCAGTACTTC.

In this sample, this clonotype turned up many times. The chain couples TRBV12-3 or TRBV12-4 to TRBJ2-1; D call uncertain. CDR3 length: 15 amino acids. Trimming left V 3 bases short and J 3 bases short, with 12 bases between. The CDR3 DNA reads TGTGCCAGCAGTTTGGCAAGGATACACTACAATGAGCAGTTCTTC. Translation: CASSLARIHYNEQFF.

J is TRBJ2-1 and V is TRBV5-1; the D gene is possibly TRBD2 (6 bases). Germline CDR1 SGHRS, CDR2 YFSETQ. The CDR3 consists of 15 residues. V was clipped by 0 bases and J by 8 bases, with 15 bases between them. The CDR3 DNA reads as TGCGCCAGCAGCTTGGTGGAGGGAATTAGGCATGAGCAGTTCTTC. Residues: CASSLVEGIRHEQFF.

This clonotype was observed many times. The chain joins TRBV12-3 or TRBV12-4 to TRBJ2-7; 12 positions agree with TRBD2. The junction had 11 bases not matched to a gene; V was cut back by 5 bases and J by 0 bases. This CDR3 has 18 amino acids. The CDR3 sequence: CASSRKTSGGTLSYEQYF. DNA for the CDR3: TGTGCCAGCAGTCGCAAAACTAGCGGGGGGACCCTCTCCTACGAGCAGTACTTC.

J is TRBJ2-7 and V is TRBV28, with 8 nucleotides matching TRBD1. The germline gives CDR1 MDHEN, CDR2 SYDVKM. J was trimmed by 5 bases and V by 6 bases; bases with no gene match: 9. CDR3 length: 14 amino acids. The CDR3 here is CASSPDRELDEQYF. The CDR3 nucleotides are TGTGCCAGCAGCCCGGACAGGGAATTGGACGAGCAGTACTTC.

This clonotype has a count of ten or more. The genes are TRBV5-1 and TRBJ1-5; perhaps TRBD1 as D (5 bases). CDR3 length: 14 amino acids. Trimming removed 0 bases from V and 5 bases from J, with 9 bases in between. Germline V gives CDR1 SGHRS, CDR2 YFSETQ. CDR3: CASSLVGGDQPQHF. The DNA for the CDR3 is TGCGCCAGCAGCTTGGTGGGGGGGGATCAGCCCCAGCATTTT.